The TCR beta chain described here comes from a study of shared clonotypes between healthy human individuals. Study results and caveats: Non-shared clonotypes were found to have lower generation probabilities than the clonotypes that were shared by all four of the sorted-subset donors. Blood was the sole source, and tissue repertoires probably differ.

Each replicate PCR on the sorted subsets used roughly 200 ng DNA (around 30,000 T cell genomes). Original handling: ImmunoSEQ junction-only sequences lacked quality scores, so their filtering differed. Some clones are missing from TCRdb's copy, which holds only in-frame ones; the method was immunoSEQ multiplex PCR. V and J calls and clone size are copied from that table; D and trimming were computed from the DNA. The sample lists 800,000 or so clones; 96% were seen once. Germline CDR1 SGHVS, CDR2 FNYEAQ. The CDR3 totals 14 residues. Trimming took 4 bases from V and 4 from J; bases not matched to a gene: 4. Naive CD8 cells lacked CD45RO, underwent positive selection for CCR7 and left out terminally differentiated effector memory CD45RA+ cells. About this clone: The antigen is unknown.

This sequence originates from a young man in good health. Sequenced sample: naive CD8+ T cells sorted from blood. The rearrangement links TRBV7-6 to TRBJ1-1; 9 bases agree with TRBD1. In DNA, the CDR3 is TGTGCCAGCAGCTCAACAGGGGGCGGCACTGAAGCTTTCTTT. Translating it yields CASSSTGGGTEAFF.